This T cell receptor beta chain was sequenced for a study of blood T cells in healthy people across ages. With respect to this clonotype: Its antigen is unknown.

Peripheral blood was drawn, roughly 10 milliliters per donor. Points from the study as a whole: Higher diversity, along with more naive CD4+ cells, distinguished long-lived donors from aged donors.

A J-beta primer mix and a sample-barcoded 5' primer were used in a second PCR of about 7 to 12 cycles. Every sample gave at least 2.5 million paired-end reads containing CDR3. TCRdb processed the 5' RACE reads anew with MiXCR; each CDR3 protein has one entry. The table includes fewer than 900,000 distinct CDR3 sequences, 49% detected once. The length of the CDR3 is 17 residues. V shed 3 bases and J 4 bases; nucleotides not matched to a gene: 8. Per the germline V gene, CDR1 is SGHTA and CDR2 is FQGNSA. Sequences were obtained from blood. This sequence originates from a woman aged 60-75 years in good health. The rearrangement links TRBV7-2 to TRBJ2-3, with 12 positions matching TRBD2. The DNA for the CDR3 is TGTGCCAGCAGCTTGCCTAGCGGGAGGGCGTCACCAGATACGCAGTATTTT. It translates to CASSLPSGRASPDTQYF.